The 13 T cell receptor beta chains in this list originate from one sample, sequenced in a study of T cell changes during pregnancy in multiple sclerosis. Here immunoSEQ multiplex PCR was the method, and the copy in TCRdb shows in-frame clones only, minus some. Of approximately 17,000 clones in the sample, approximately 96% were seen once. Material: peripheral blood, obtained in the third trimester of pregnancy. The receptors come from a female donor with multiple sclerosis, enrolled in a pregnancy study.

The chain uses TRBV5-4 and TRBJ2-3; TRBD1 matches at 10 bases. The V gene's germline CDR1 is SGHNT and CDR2 YYREEE (reference sequence). The CDR3 is made up of 18 amino acids. The V and J ends lost 0 bases and 4 bases, in that order; junction bases with no gene match: 11. CDR3 sequence reads: CASSLAGRDRGRADTQYF. CDR3 bases: TGTGCCAGCAGCTTGGCTGGACGGGACAGGGGAAGGGCAGATACGCAGTATTTT.

This chain links TRBV7-2 with TRBJ1-3; no reliable D call. The germline V gene encodes CDR1 SGHTA and CDR2 FQGNSA. V was clipped by 2 bases and J by 0 bases, with 11 bases between them. This CDR3 has 16 amino acids. CDR3 amino acids: CASSLQGRGSGNTIYF. The CDR3, as DNA: TGTGCCAGCAGCTTACAAGGTAGAGGCTCTGGAAACACCATATATTTT.

In nucleotides, the CDR3 is TGCGCCAGCAGCTCTAACGCGGAGGGACAGGGGCGATCGGAGCAGTACTTC. Protein: CASSSNAEGQGRSEQYF. This chain joins TRBV5-1 and TRBJ2-7, with 10 bases matching TRBD1. V lost 3 bases to trimming and J lost 7 bases; unmatched junction nucleotides: 16. The length of the CDR3 is 17 residues. Germline CDR1 is SGHRS and CDR2 is YFSETQ.

The V call is TRBV7-9, the J call TRBJ1-2; 10 bases fit TRBD1. With 5 bases clipped from V and 8 bases from J, the junction kept 14 bases outside the gene matches. The length of the CDR3 is 16 residues. The germline gives CDR1 SEHNR, CDR2 FQNEAQ (reference sequence). CDR3 bases: TGTGCCAGCAGCCTTACCGGGACAGGGGAGGGAGAGGGCTACACCTTC. It specifies CASSLTGTGEGEGYTF.

The V call is TRBV25-1, the J call TRBJ2-2, with 12 nucleotides matching TRBD1. After removal of 5 bases from V and 6 bases from J, the junction contained 7 bases not matched to a gene. This CDR3 region has 16 residues. CDR1 and CDR2 (germline): MGHDK, SYGVNS. The CDR3 nucleotides are TGTGCCAGCAGTCCCAGCCGGGACAGGGGGCCCGGGGAGCTGTTTTTT. Protein: CASSPSRDRGPGELFF.

The chain uses TRBV5-8 and TRBJ1-1; D gene uncertain. The germline V gene encodes CDR1 SGHTS and CDR2 YDEGEE. V lost 1 base and J 8 bases, leaving 6 bases between the germline ends. CDR3 length equals 11 residues. The CDR3: CASSLRGEAFF. The CDR3 DNA follows: TGTGCCAGCAGCTTGCGGGGAGAAGCTTTCTTT.

The chain carries TRBV9 and TRBJ2-7; 7 bases are a match to TRBD1. The CDR3 totals 14 residues. In germline, CDR1 is SGDLS, CDR2 YYNGEE. Unmatched junction bases numbered 7, after V lost 1 base and J lost 6 bases. The CDR3: CASSVSYRGPEQYF. The CDR3 DNA reads as TGTGCCAGCAGCGTATCGTACAGGGGTCCCGAGCAGTACTTC.

This chain joins TRBV19 and TRBJ1-1; TRBD1 matches at 8 bases. The CDR3 spans 16 residues. Trimming cost V 10 bases and J 1 base; bases outside gene matches: 14. Germline V lookup: CDR1 LNHDA, CDR2 SQIVND (reference sequence). The CDR3 loop is CATKRQGTFPNTEAFF. In DNA, the CDR3 is TGTGCCACTAAGAGACAGGGGACCTTCCCGAACACTGAAGCTTTCTTT.

The chain links TRBV4-3 to TRBJ2-7, with TRBD1 matching 9 bases. CDR3 length: 14 amino acids. Germline values: CDR1 LGHNA, CDR2 YSLEER. The ends lost 1 base at V and 2 bases at J; junction bases unmatched: 0. DNA of the CDR3: TGCGCCAGCAGCCAAGGACAGGGGGCCTACGAGCAGTACTTC. Amino acids: CASSQGQGAYEQYF.

In DNA, the CDR3 is TGTGCCAGCAGCTCCCGGGACTTCTCGAACACTGAAGCTTTCTTT. Residues: CASSSRDFSNTEAFF. The chain employs TRBV7-8 and TRBJ1-1; a weak D match, TRBD1 (5 bases). V gave up 4 bases and J gave up 1 base, with 13 bases separating them. CDR3 length: 15 amino acids. The germline CDR1 and CDR2 sequences are SGHVS and FQNEAQ.

The V gene is TRBV4-1, the J gene TRBJ2-1; 11 nucleotides match TRBD2. With 6 bases clipped from V and 7 bases from J, the junction kept 11 bases outside the gene matches. The CDR3 contains 16 residues. Germline CDR1 and CDR2: MGHRA and YSYEKL. In DNA, the CDR3 is TGCGCCAGCAGTCGCATAGCGGGAGGGACAAGGAATGAGCAGTTCTTC. Its translation: CASSRIAGGTRNEQFF.

The chain uses TRBV7-9 and TRBJ2-7; 9 nucleotides align to TRBD2. Unmatched junction bases numbered 16, after V lost 7 bases and J lost 0 bases. Germline V gives CDR1 SEHNR, CDR2 FQNEAQ (reference sequence). This CDR3 has 18 amino acids. As DNA, the CDR3 is TGTGCCAGCACCCTAGGGGGGAGACTAGCGGCGAGCTCCTACGAGCAGTACTTC. As protein: CASTLGGRLAASSYEQYF.

This clone was found a few times. The chain carries TRBV2 and TRBJ2-7, with D perhaps TRBD1 (5 bases). CDR1 and CDR2 (germline): SNHLY, FYNNEI. The CDR3 is made up of 11 amino acids. The V end lost 5 bases, the J end lost 4 bases, and 6 bases lay between the germline ends. CDR3 in DNA: TGTGCCAGCAGTAAGGGGTACGAGCAGTACTTC. Translation gives CASSKGYEQYF.